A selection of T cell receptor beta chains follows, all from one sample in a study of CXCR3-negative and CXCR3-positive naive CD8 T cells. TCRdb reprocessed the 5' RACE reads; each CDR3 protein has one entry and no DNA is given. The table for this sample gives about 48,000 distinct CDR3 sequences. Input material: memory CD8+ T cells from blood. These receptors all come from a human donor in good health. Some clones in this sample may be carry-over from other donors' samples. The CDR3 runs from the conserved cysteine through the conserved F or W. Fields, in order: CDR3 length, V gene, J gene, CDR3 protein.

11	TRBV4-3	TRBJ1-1	CASSQGREAFF
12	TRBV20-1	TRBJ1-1	CSARSGDTEAFF
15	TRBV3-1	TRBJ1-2	CASSHDRDSFYGYTF
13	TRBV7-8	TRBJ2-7	CASSLGQEYEQYF
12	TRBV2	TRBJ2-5	CASSVKQETQYF
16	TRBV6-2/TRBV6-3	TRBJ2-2	CASSYVVGQGTGELFF
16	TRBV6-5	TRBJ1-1	CASSYALGRIEDEAFF
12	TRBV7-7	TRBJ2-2	CASSSQTGELFF
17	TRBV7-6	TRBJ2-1	CASSRFGGRPRVNEQFF
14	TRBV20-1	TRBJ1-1	CSARLPDRVTEAFF
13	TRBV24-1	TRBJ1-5	CATSEGSGQPQHF